The clone carrying this T cell receptor (beta chain) was seen only once. The antigen is not known. Indicated treatment: roughly 20 received Ad26.COV2.S at low or high dose, single or two shots; roughly five received placebo; per-sample allocation not given. The samples date from day 63 after the first vaccine or placebo injection. Expressing Wuhan-strain SARS-CoV-2 spike, an Ad26 vector served as the vaccine. Trimming pared 4 bases from V and 7 bases from J, leaving 20 bases between. Germline lookup yields CDR1 MNHNY and CDR2 SVGAGI (reference sequence). This CDR3 comprises 16 residues. The record originates from a study of Ad26.COV2.S vaccination and SARS-CoV-2 variants. Data came from immunoSEQ multiplex PCR; TCRdb stores just in-frame clones and leaves some out. The sample consists of about 400,000 clones, around four fifths of them appearing once. Study-level findings and limits: The study found higher spike-specific TCR breadth in vaccine than placebo recipients.

The chain uses TRBV6-6 and TRBJ1-5; D perhaps matches TRBD1 (6 bases). The input for sequencing was peripheral blood, taken in a trial of Ad26.COV2.S vaccine versus placebo. The sequence derives from a person aged 18 to 59 who received the Ad26.COV2.S COVID-19 vaccine or a placebo. Written as DNA, the CDR3 is TGTGCCAGCAGTTCCCCGGGCAGGGGAAGTAGGCAGCCCCAGCATTTT. Its translation is CASSSPGRGSRQPQHF.